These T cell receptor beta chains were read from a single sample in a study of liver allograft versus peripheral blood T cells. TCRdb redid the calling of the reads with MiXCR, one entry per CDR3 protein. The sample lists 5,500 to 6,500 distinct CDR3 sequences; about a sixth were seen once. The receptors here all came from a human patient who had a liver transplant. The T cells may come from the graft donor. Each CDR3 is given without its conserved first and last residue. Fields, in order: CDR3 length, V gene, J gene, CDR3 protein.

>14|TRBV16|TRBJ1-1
ASSQSGKGRDTEAF
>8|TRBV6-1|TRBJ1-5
ATSDQPQH
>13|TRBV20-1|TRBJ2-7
SAQTTGTDPYEQY
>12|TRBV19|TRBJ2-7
ASSLEQGTYEQY
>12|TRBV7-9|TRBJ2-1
ASSSSRGADEQF
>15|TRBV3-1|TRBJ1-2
ASSQVPGQEINYGYT
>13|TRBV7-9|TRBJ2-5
ASSTGTGFQETQY
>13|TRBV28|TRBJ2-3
ASSFEQGGSDTQY
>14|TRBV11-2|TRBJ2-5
ASSLGTGRFQETQY
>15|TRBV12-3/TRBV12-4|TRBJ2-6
ASSSLDRGSGANVLT
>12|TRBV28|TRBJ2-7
ASSFLTGTYEQY
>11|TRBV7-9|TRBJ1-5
ASSSGGDQPQH
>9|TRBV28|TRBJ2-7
ASRVGYEQY
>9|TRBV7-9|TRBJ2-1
ASRILHEQF
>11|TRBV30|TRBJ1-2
ACFYGTPNGYT
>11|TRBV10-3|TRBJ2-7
AISDQEFHEQY
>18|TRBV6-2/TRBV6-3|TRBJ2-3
ASSYPPGREDLSSTDTQY
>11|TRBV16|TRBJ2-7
ASSPSVNYEQY
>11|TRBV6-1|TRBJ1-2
ASSEGRPYGYT
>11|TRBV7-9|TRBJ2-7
ASSLGLVREQY
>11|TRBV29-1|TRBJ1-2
SALNSNNYGYT
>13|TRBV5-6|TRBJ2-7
ASSGSGTGNYEQY
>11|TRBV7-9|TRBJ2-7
ASSTTTGLEQY
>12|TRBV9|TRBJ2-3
ASSVEAAADTQY
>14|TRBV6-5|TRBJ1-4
ASSSIPGQGNEKLF
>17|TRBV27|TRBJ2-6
ASINNPGQFPSGANVLT
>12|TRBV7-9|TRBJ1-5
ASSFNGPDQPQH
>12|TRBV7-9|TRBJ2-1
ASSVDRRESEQF
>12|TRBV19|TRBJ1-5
ASSPGRSNQPQH
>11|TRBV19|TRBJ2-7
ASSIDRAYEQY
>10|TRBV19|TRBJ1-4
ASSRGDEKLF
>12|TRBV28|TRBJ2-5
ASSHLTVKETQY
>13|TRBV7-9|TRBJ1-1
ASSLGSFTNTEAF
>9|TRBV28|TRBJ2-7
ASSPQVEQY
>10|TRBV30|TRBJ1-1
AWETGNTEAF
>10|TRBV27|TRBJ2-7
ASSFPYYEQY
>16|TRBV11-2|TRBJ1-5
ASSFPKEPPYSNQPQH
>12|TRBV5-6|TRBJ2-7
ASSLGQGWIEQY
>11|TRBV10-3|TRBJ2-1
AISEGEENEQF
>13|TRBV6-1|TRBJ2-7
ASSEAVSETYEQY
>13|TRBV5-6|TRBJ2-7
ASSFGQGAFYEQY
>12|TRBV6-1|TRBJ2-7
ASSEFSGGYEQY
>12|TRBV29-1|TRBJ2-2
STRQGVDTGELF
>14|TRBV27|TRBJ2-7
ASSFGSGRAIYEQY
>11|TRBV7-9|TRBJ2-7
ASSLGQHYEQY
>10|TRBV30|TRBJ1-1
AWSGTYTEAF
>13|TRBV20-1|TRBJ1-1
SASVVRETDTEAF
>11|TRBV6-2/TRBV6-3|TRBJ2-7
ASNWRGSNEQY
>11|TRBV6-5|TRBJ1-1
ASSGGAWTEAF
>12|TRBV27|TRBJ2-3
ASSLSGRPDTQY
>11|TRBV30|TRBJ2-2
AWSWGGTGELF
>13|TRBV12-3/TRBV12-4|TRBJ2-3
ASSPQGIGTDTQY
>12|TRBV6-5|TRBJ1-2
ASSLRGRPGGYT
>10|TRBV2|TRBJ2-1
ASRDFDNEQF
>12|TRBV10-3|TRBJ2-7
AIRPSEKTYEQY
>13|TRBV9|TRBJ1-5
ASSAGWTSNQPQH
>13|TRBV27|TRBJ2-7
ASSFRLAGTYEQY